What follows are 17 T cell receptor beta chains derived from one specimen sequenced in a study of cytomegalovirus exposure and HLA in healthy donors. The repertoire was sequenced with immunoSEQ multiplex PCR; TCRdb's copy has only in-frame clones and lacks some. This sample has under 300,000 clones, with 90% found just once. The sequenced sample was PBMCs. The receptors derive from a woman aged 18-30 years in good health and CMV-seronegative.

The CDR3 coding sequence is TGTGCCAGCAGCCCCGGGGACAGCTACAATGAGCAGTTCTTC. Its protein product is CASSPGDSYNEQFF. The chain has TRBV6-5 and TRBJ2-1; TRBD1 matches 7 bases. This CDR3 has 14 residues. Germline loops: CDR1 MNHEY, CDR2 SVGAGI. Losses at the gene ends were 6 bases for V and 3 bases for J; bases not matched to a gene: 5.

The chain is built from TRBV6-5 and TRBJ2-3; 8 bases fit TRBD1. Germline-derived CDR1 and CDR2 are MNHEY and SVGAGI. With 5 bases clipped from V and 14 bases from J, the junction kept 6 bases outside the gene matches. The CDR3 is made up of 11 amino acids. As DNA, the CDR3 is TGTGCCAGCAGTAACCGGGACAGGAGGTATTTT. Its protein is CASSNRDRRYF.

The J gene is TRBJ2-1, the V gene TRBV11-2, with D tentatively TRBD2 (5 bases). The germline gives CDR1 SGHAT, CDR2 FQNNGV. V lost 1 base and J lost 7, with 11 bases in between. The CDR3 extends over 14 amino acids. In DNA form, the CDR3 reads TGTGCCAGCAGCTTAGTTCGGGGTGGTAATGAGCAGTTCTTC. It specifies CASSLVRGGNEQFF. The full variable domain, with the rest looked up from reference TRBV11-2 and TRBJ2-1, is EAGVAQSPRYKIIEKRQSVAFWCNPISGHATLYWYQQILGQGPKLLIQFQNNGVVDDSQLPKDRFSAERLKGVDSTLKIQPAKLEDSAVYLCASSLVRGGNEQFFGPGTRLTVL.

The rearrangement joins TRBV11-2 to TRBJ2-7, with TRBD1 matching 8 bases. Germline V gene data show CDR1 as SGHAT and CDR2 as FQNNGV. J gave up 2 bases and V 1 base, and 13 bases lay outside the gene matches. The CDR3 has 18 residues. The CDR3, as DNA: TGTGCCAGCAGCTTAGCCCCCGTTGGACAGGGCTTCACCTACGAGCAGTACTTC. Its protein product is CASSLAPVGQGFTYEQYF.

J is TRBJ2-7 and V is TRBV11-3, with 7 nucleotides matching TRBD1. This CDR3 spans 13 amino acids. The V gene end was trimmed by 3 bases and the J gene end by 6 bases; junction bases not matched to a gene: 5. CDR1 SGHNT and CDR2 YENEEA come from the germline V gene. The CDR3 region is CASSFRAGGEQYF. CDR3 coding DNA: TGTGCCAGCAGCTTTAGGGCAGGGGGCGAGCAGTACTTC.

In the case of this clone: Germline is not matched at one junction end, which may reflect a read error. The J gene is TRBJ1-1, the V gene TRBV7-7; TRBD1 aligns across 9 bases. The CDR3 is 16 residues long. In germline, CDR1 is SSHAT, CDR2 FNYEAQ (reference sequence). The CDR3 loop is CASSQWTGELNTEAFF. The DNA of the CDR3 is TGTGCTAGCAGCCAATGGACAGGGGAATTGAACACTGAAGCTTTCTTT.

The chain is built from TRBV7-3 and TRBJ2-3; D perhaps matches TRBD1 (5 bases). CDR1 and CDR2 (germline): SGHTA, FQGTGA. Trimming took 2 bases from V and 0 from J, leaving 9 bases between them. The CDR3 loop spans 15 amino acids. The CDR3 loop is CASSLSGFSTDTQYF. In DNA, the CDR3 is TGTGCCAGCAGCTTATCAGGGTTTAGCACAGATACGCAGTATTTT.

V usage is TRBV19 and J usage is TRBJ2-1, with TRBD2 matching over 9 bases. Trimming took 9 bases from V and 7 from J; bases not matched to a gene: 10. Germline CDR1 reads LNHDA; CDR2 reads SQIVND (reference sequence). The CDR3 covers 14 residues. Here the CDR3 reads CASTGLAIGNEQFF. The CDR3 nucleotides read TGTGCCAGCACAGGACTAGCGATAGGGAATGAGCAGTTCTTC.

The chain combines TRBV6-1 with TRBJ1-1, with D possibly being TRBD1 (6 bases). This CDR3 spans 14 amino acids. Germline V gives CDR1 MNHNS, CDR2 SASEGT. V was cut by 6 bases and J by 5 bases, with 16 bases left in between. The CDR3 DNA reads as TGTGCCAGCAGCCTACAGGGAGAGGAAACTGAAGCTTTCTTT. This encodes CASSLQGEETEAFF.

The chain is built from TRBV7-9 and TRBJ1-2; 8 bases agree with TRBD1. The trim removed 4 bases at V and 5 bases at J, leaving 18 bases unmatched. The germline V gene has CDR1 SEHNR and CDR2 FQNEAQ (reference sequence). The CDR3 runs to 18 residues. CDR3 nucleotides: TGTGCCAGCAGCTCATTCGGACAGGGCGGCTTTGATGGGTATGGCTACACCTTC. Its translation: CASSSFGQGGFDGYGYTF. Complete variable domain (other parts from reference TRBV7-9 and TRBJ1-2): DTGVSQNPRHKITKRGQNVTFRCDPISEHNRLYWYRQTLGQGPEFLTYFQNEAQLEKSRLLSDRFSAERPKGSFSTLEIQRTEQGDSAMYLCASSSFGQGGFDGYGYTFGSGTRLTVV.

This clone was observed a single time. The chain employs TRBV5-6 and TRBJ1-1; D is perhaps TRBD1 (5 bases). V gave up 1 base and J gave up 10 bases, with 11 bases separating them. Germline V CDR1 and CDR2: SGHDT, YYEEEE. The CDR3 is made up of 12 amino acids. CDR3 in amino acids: CASSLYGGVAFF. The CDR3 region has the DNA TGTGCCAGCAGCTTGTACGGGGGGGTAGCTTTCTTT. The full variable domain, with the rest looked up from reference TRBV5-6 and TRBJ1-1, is DAGVTQSPTHLIKTRGQQVTLRCSPKSGHDTVSWYQQALGQGPQFIFQYYEEEERQRGNFPDRFSGHQFPNYSSELNVNALLLGDSALYLCASSLYGGVAFFGQGTRLTVV.

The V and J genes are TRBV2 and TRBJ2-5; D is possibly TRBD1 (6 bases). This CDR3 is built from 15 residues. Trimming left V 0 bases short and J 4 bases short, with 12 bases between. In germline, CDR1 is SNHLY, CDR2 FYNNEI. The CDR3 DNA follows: TGTGCCAGCAGTGAAGCGCAGGGGTTATCAGAGACCCAGTACTTC. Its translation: CASSEAQGLSETQYF.

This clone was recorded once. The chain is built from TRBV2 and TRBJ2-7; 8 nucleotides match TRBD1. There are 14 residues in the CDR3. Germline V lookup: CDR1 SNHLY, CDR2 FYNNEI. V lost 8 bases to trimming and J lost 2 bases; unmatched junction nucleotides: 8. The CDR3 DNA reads TGTGCCAGCCAATTACAGGGGGTAGCCTACGAGCAGTACTTC. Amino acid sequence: CASQLQGVAYEQYF.

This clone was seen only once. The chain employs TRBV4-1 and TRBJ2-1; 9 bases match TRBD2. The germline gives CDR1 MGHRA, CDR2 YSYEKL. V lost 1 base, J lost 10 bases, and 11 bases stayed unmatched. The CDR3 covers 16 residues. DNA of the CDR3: TGCGCCAGCAGCCAAGTTGGTAGCGGGGGAAGAGGGGAGCAGTTCTTC. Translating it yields CASSQVGSGGRGEQFF.

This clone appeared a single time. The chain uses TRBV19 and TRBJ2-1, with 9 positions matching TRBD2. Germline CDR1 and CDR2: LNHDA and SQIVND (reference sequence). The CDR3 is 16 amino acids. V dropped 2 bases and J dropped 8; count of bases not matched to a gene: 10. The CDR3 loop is CASSIFGGGAAYEQFF. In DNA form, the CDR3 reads TGTGCCAGTAGTATATTCGGCGGGGGGGCCGCGTATGAGCAGTTCTTC.

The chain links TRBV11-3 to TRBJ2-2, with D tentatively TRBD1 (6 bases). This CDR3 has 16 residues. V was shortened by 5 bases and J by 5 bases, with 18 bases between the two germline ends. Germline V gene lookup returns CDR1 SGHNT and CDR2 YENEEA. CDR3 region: CASSPDAGAGTGELFF. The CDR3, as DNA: TGTGCCAGCAGCCCCGACGCAGGGGCCGGGACCGGGGAGCTGTTTTTT. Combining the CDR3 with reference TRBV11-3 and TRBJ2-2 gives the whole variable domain EAGVVQSPRYKIIEKKQPVAFWCNPISGHNTLYWYLQNLGQGPELLIRYENEEAVDDSQLPKDRFSAERLKGVDSTLKIQPAELGDSAVYLCASSPDAGAGTGELFFGEGSRLTVL.

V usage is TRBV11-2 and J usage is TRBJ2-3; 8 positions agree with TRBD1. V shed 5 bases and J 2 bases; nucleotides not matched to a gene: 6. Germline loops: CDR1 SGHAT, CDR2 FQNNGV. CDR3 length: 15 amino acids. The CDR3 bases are TGTGCCAGCAGCCCCCGACAGGGGTTCACAGATACGCAGTATTTT. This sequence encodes CASSPRQGFTDTQYF.